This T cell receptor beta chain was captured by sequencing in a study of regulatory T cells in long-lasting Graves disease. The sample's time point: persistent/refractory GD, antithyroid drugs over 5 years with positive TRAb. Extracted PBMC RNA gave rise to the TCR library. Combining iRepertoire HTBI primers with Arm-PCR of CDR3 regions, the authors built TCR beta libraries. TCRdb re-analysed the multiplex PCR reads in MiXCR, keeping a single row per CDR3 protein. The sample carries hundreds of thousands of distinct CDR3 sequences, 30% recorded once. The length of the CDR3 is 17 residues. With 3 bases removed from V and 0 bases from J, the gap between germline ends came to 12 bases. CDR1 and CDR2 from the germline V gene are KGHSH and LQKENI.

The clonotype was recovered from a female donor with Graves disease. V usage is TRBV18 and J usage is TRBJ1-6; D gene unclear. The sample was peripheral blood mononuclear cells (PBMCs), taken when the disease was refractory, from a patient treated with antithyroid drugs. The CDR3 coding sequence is TGTGCCAGCTCACCGAGGTTGGTGGGCTCCTATAATTCACCCCTCCACTTT. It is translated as CASSPRLVGSYNSPLHF. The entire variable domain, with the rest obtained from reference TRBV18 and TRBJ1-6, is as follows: NAGVMQNPRHLVRRRGQEARLRCSPMKGHSHVYWYRQLPEEGLKFMVYLQKENIIDESGMPKERFSAEFPKEGPSILRIQQVVRGDSAAYFCASSPRLVGSYNSPLHFGNGTRLTVT.